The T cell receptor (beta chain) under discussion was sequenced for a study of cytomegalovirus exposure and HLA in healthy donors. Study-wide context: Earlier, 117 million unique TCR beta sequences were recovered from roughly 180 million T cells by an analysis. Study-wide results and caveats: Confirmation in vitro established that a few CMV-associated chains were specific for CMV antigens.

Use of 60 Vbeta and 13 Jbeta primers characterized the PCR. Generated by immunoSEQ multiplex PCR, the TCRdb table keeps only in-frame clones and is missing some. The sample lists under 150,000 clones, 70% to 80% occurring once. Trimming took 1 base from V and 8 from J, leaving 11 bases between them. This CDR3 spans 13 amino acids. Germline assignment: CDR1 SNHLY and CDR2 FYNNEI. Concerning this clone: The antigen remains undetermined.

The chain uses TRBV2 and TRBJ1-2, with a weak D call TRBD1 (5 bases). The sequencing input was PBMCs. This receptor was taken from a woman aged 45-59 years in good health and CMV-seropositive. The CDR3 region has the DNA TGTGCCAGCAGTGAAGAAACCAGGGCAGGCTACACCTTC. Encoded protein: CASSEETRAGYTF.